Listed below are T cell receptor beta chains from one sample, sequenced in a study of beta chain features in type 1 diabetes. Measured with immunoSEQ multiplex PCR; TCRdb has only the in-frame clones, and not every one. Altogether under 400,000 clones are present, 12% to 15% being singletons, with the ten largest covering more than 6.5%. The sample consisted of central memory CD4+ T cells from blood. The receptors here all came from a man aged 30 to 39 in good health. The CDR3 runs from the conserved cysteine through the conserved F or W. Fields, in order: V gene, D gene, clone size, J gene, CDR3 DNA, CDR3 protein. The D gene is left open where the match is weak. A clone size is listed for some rows: how often the clone was seen (once, few, many), or a class if it is expanded.

v_call: TRBV9
d_call: TRBD2
clone_size: few
j_call: TRBJ2-1
cdr3_nt: TGTGCCAGCAGCGTAGGCGGGACTAGCTCCTACAATGAGCAGTTCTTC
cdr3_aa: CASSVGGTSSYNEQFF

v_call: TRBV5-1
d_call: TRBD2
clone_size: few
j_call: TRBJ2-1
cdr3_nt: TGCGCCAGCAGCCCCCAGGCTAGCGGGGGGTACAATGAGCAGTTCTTC
cdr3_aa: CASSPQASGGYNEQFF

v_call: TRBV7-2
d_call: TRBD2
clone_size: few
j_call: TRBJ2-6
cdr3_nt: TGTGCCAGCAGCTTTAAAGCGGGAGGGTTTGGGGCCAACGTCCTGACTTTC
cdr3_aa: CASSFKAGGFGANVLTF

v_call: TRBV11-2
d_call: .
clone_size: once
j_call: TRBJ2-3
cdr3_nt: TGTGCCAGCAGCTTGCAGTTAGGGGGCACAGATACGCAGTATTTT
cdr3_aa: CASSLQLGGTDTQYF

v_call: TRBV29-1
d_call: TRBD1
clone_size: few
j_call: TRBJ2-5
cdr3_nt: TGCAGCGTTCACAGGGGGCAGGAGACCCAGTACTTC
cdr3_aa: CSVHRGQETQYF

v_call: TRBV10-2
d_call: .
clone_size: .
j_call: TRBJ1-2
cdr3_nt: TGCGCCAGCATGACCGACAGCTATGGCTACACCTTC
cdr3_aa: CASMTDSYGYTF

v_call: TRBV6-4
d_call: TRBD1
clone_size: .
j_call: TRBJ1-5
cdr3_nt: TGTGCCAGCAGTGCCGGGACAGGGAAGGATCAGCCCCAGCATTTT
cdr3_aa: CASSAGTGKDQPQHF

v_call: TRBV29-1
d_call: .
clone_size: few
j_call: TRBJ2-5
cdr3_nt: TGCAGCGTTGAACGTGGGTACGAGACCCAGTACTTC
cdr3_aa: CSVERGYETQYF

v_call: TRBV11-2
d_call: .
clone_size: few
j_call: TRBJ1-1
cdr3_nt: TGTGCCAGCAGCTCTCAGACCGCCCTGACTGAAGCTTTCTTT
cdr3_aa: CASSSQTALTEAFF

v_call: TRBV27
d_call: .
clone_size: .
j_call: TRBJ2-1
cdr3_nt: TGTGCCAGGGACCGTACCTACAATGAGCAGTTCTTC
cdr3_aa: CARDRTYNEQFF

v_call: TRBV11-2
d_call: .
clone_size: .
j_call: TRBJ2-3
cdr3_nt: TGTGCCAGCAGCTTGGGGCTTGGGGTTGAGACGCAGTATTTT
cdr3_aa: CASSLGLGVETQYF

v_call: TRBV29-1
d_call: TRBD1
clone_size: few
j_call: TRBJ1-1
cdr3_nt: TGCAGCGTTGATTACGTCAGGGGGGGCACTGAAGCTTTCTTT
cdr3_aa: CSVDYVRGGTEAFF

v_call: TRBV19
d_call: .
clone_size: .
j_call: TRBJ1-2
cdr3_nt: TGTGCCAGTAGCCCTGCGCTTCTTGCTAACTATGGCTACACCTTC
cdr3_aa: CASSPALLANYGYTF

v_call: TRBV6-5
d_call: TRBD1
clone_size: .
j_call: TRBJ2-2
cdr3_nt: TGTGCCAGCAGTTCCCAGGGGGAAACCGGGGAGCTGTTTTTT
cdr3_aa: CASSSQGETGELFF

v_call: TRBV6-1
d_call: .
clone_size: .
j_call: TRBJ2-3
cdr3_nt: TGTGCCAGCAGACCCGAGCGTTCCACAGATACGCAGTATTTT
cdr3_aa: CASRPERSTDTQYF

v_call: TRBV19
d_call: .
clone_size: few
j_call: TRBJ1-1
cdr3_nt: TGTGCCAGTAGTATAGAAGGCAGGGGAGAAGCTTTCTTT
cdr3_aa: CASSIEGRGEAFF

v_call: TRBV7-6
d_call: .
clone_size: few
j_call: TRBJ2-2
cdr3_nt: TGTGCCAGCAGCTTAGGACAGAACACCGGGGAGCTGTTTTTT
cdr3_aa: CASSLGQNTGELFF

v_call: TRBV7-2
d_call: .
clone_size: .
j_call: TRBJ2-5
cdr3_nt: TGTGCCAGCAGCCCGGGAGCTAAAGAGACCCAGTACTTC
cdr3_aa: CASSPGAKETQYF

v_call: TRBV5-4
d_call: TRBD1
clone_size: .
j_call: TRBJ1-3
cdr3_nt: TGTGCCAGCAGCTTGTTTTCAGGGGGAATTGACACCATATATTTT
cdr3_aa: CASSLFSGGIDTIYF

v_call: TRBV5-1
d_call: TRBD1
clone_size: .
j_call: TRBJ1-1
cdr3_nt: TGCGCCAGCAGCTTGGATGGGACAGGGGGCACTGAAGCTTTCTTT
cdr3_aa: CASSLDGTGGTEAFF

v_call: TRBV9
d_call: TRBD2
clone_size: .
j_call: TRBJ2-3
cdr3_nt: TGTGCCAGCAGCCCTAGCGGGAGACGCGATACGCAGTATTTT
cdr3_aa: CASSPSGRRDTQYF

v_call: TRBV10-3
d_call: .
clone_size: many
j_call: TRBJ1-5
cdr3_nt: TGTGCCATCAGTGACGGAGGAGGGGGGTATCAGCCCCAGCATTTT
cdr3_aa: CAISDGGGGYQPQHF

v_call: TRBV7-9
d_call: .
clone_size: few
j_call: TRBJ2-5
cdr3_nt: TGTGCCAGCAGCCTTAGATTTGAGACCCAGTACTTC
cdr3_aa: CASSLRFETQYF

v_call: TRBV10-3
d_call: TRBD1
clone_size: few
j_call: TRBJ1-1
cdr3_nt: TGTGCCATCAGGGCCGGGACAGGGACAGAAGCTTTCTTT
cdr3_aa: CAIRAGTGTEAFF

v_call: TRBV18
d_call: .
clone_size: few
j_call: TRBJ1-2
cdr3_nt: TGTGCCAGCTCACCAGCGGGACAAATATACCAAGGTGGCTACACCTTC
cdr3_aa: CASSPAGQIYQGGYTF

v_call: TRBV4-2
d_call: TRBD2
clone_size: .
j_call: TRBJ2-1
cdr3_nt: TGTGCCAGCAGCCCGGGACTAAAATTTTACAATGAGCAGTTCTTC
cdr3_aa: CASSPGLKFYNEQFF

v_call: TRBV4-3
d_call: .
clone_size: few
j_call: TRBJ2-2
cdr3_nt: TGCGCCAGCAGCCAAGGGCAGGGGCCCGGGGAGCTGTTTTTT
cdr3_aa: CASSQGQGPGELFF

v_call: TRBV7-7
d_call: .
clone_size: few
j_call: TRBJ1-4
cdr3_nt: TGTGCCAGCAGCTTAGATGGGAAAGGGGACGCTGCTTTT
cdr3_aa: CASSLDGKGDAAF

v_call: TRBV6-5
d_call: .
clone_size: .
j_call: TRBJ2-7
cdr3_nt: TGTGCCAGCAGGTCCACAGGTTCTCATCACGAGCAGTACTTC
cdr3_aa: CASRSTGSHHEQYF